This T cell receptor beta chain is from a study of blood T cell repertoires in COVID-19. Germline V lookup: CDR1 SGDLS, CDR2 YYNGEE. This CDR3 comprises 13 residues. The ends were cut back, 3 bases at V and 0 bases at J, with 4 bases in the middle. Using immunoSEQ multiplex PCR, the repertoire was profiled, and TCRdb retains in-frame clones only, with some absent. The table includes some 530,000 clones, 75% to 90% detected once. The material sequenced was PBMCs or T cells enriched from blood (not recorded which). The clonotype comes from a woman aged 55-69 years who had recovered from COVID-19. This sequence joins TRBV9 and TRBJ1-3; no firm D call. The CDR3 spells CASSESSGNTIYF. The CDR3 DNA follows: TGTGCCAGCAGCGAGAGCTCTGGAAACACCATATATTTT.